The clone carrying this TCR beta chain was picked up a small number of times. Its antigen remains unidentified. 5'RACE with constant-segment primers built TCRalpha and TCRbeta cDNA libraries with UMIs. A single record per CDR3 protein comes from TCRdb applying MiXCR to the 5' RACE reads. The data show roughly 250,000 distinct CDR3 sequences, around 15% seen once. CDR1 and CDR2 from the germline V gene are SGHRS and YFSETQ. J gave up 4 bases and V 0 bases, and 11 bases lay outside the gene matches. The CDR3 length is 18 residues. This entry comes from a study of T-cell memory formation after mild COVID-19. Study results and limitations: Second-wave clones that peaked on day 37 lacked confirmed SARS-CoV-2 specificity.

Material for sequencing was PBMCs or a T cell subset sorted from them (not recorded which). The chain employs TRBV5-1 and TRBJ2-1, with 9 bases that match TRBD1. The TCR originated in a man aged 18 to 29 who had mild COVID-19 (a few samples of this study predate the infection). Cell type and time point are not known. In DNA form, the CDR3 reads TGCGCCAGCAGCTTGGGGTTGAGGGACAGGGTCTTATACAATGAGCAGTTCTTC. It is translated as CASSLGLRDRVLYNEQFF.